A single sample gave rise to the 11 T cell receptor beta chains below, sequenced in a study of blood T cell repertoires in COVID-19 (dated by TCRdb to 2019 to 2021). Library prep was done by the immunoSEQ multiplex PCR assay. Sourced from immuneACCESS, this table was stored by TCRdb with only in-frame sequences that have V and J called. A share of the clones is absent; for the studies checked, an unresolved V gene accounts for under half, and the remainder has no known explanation. The sample yields around 110,000 clones; almost 85% were counted once. Over 6% of the sample is in the top ten clones. The sequenced sample was peripheral blood. These receptors were obtained from a man between 70 and 80 years old with active or convalescent COVID-19.

The genes are TRBV7-3 and TRBJ2-7; 8 positions match TRBD1. The length of the CDR3 is 13 residues. Germline-derived CDR1 and CDR2 are SGHTA and FQGTGA. V was clipped by 5 bases and J by 5 bases; unmatched bases: 5. The CDR3 bases are TGTGCCAGCAGCGTCCGACAGGGGAACGAGCAGTACTTC. It specifies CASSVRQGNEQYF.

J is TRBJ1-2 and V is TRBV19; tentative D call: TRBD1 (6 bases). Germline CDR1 LNHDA, CDR2 SQIVND (reference sequence). The CDR3 length is 16 residues. With 7 bases removed from V and 2 bases from J, the gap between germline ends came to 20 bases. CDR3 DNA sequence: TGTGCCAGTACCATAATAGGACAGATGGGGAACTATGGCTACACCTTC. Protein: CASTIIGQMGNYGYTF.

Here the CDR3 reads CASSKGQGNTEAFF. Written as DNA, the CDR3 is TGTGCCAGCAGCAAGGGACAGGGTAACACTGAAGCTTTCTTT. V and J are TRBV5-6 and TRBJ1-1; 9 bases line up with TRBD1. From germline, CDR1 is SGHDT and CDR2 YYEEEE. V shed 4 bases and J 2 bases; nucleotides not matched to a gene: 3. CDR3 length: 14 residues. The full variable domain, completed using reference TRBV5-6 and TRBJ1-1, is DAGVTQSPTHLIKTRGQQVTLRCSPKSGHDTVSWYQQALGQGPQFIFQYYEEEERQRGNFPDRFSGHQFPNYSSELNVNALLLGDSALYLCASSKGQGNTEAFFGQGTRLTVV.

The gene calls are TRBV7-9 and TRBJ1-1; D is ambiguous. The V and J ends lost 6 bases and 4 bases respectively, with 9 bases between them. The CDR3 runs to 12 residues. CDR1 and CDR2 (germline): SEHNR, FQNEAQ (reference sequence). The CDR3 protein is CASRGHGTEAFF. The CDR3 DNA reads TGTGCCAGCAGGGGCCACGGCACTGAAGCTTTCTTT.

The rearrangement uses TRBV13 and TRBJ2-2; weak D call: TRBD2 (6 bases). The CDR3 consists of 16 residues. V lost 6 bases and J 1 base, leaving 15 bases between the germline ends. Germline V gene data show CDR1 as PRHDT and CDR2 as FYEKMQ (reference sequence). CDR3 DNA sequence: TGTGCCAGCAGGGTCACGGAGGGATTGAACACCGGGGAGCTGTTTTTT. Encoded protein: CASRVTEGLNTGELFF.

V is TRBV5-4 and J is TRBJ2-7; 8 bases align to TRBD1. Germline values: CDR1 SGHNT, CDR2 YYREEE (reference sequence). This CDR3 comprises 13 residues. V lost 5 bases to trimming and J lost 6 bases; unmatched junction nucleotides: 7. CDR3 DNA sequence: TGTGCCAGCAGACCGGACAGGGCGCTCGAGCAGTACTTC. This translates into CASRPDRALEQYF.

This clone occurred once. The chain uses TRBV28 and TRBJ1-6; D is unclear. Looked up from germline, CDR1 is MDHEN and CDR2 is SYDVKM. V lost 7 bases, J lost 4 bases, and 8 bases lay in between. The CDR3 totals 13 residues. DNA for the CDR3: TGTGCCAGCACCATCAGTTATAATTCACCCCTCCACTTT. Its translation is CASTISYNSPLHF.

The chain recombines TRBV5-4 with TRBJ2-5; D not resolved. This CDR3 is built from 13 residues. Looked up from germline, CDR1 is SGHNT and CDR2 is YYREEE (reference sequence). The V end lost 1 base, the J end lost 2 bases, and 6 bases lay between the germline ends. The CDR3 nucleotides read TGTGCCAGCAGCTTGCCAACACAAGAGACCCAGTACTTC. This gives the protein CASSLPTQETQYF.

The DNA for the CDR3 is TGTGCCAGCAGCTTACGGGTGTGGGGCGCTGAAGCTTTCTTT. Its translation is CASSLRVWGAEAFF. The chain couples TRBV7-2 to TRBJ1-1, with D possibly matching TRBD1 (5 bases). Deletions cut 2 bases from V and 6 bases from J, with 13 bases between. The CDR3 contains 14 residues. Germline CDR1 SGHTA, CDR2 FQGNSA.

CDR3 loop: CASSSLVDRGYEQYF. DNA of the CDR3: TGTGCCAGCAGTTCCCTCGTAGACAGGGGTTACGAGCAGTACTTC. The genes are TRBV6-5 and TRBJ2-7; 8 bases match TRBD1. Germline V lookup: CDR1 MNHEY, CDR2 SVGAGI. Trimming cost V 4 bases and J 4 bases; bases outside gene matches: 9. This CDR3 is built from 15 residues.

J is TRBJ1-1 and V is TRBV29-1, with 8 nucleotides matching TRBD1. The CDR3 runs to 13 residues. Trimming removed 5 bases from V and 4 bases from J; junction bases left unmatched: 6. Germline V gives CDR1 SQVTM, CDR2 ANQGSEA. The CDR3 is CSVPDRVGTEAFF. The CDR3 nucleotides read TGCAGCGTTCCGGACAGGGTGGGCACTGAAGCTTTCTTT. The complete variable domain, with remaining parts taken from reference TRBV29-1 and TRBJ1-1, reads SAVISQKPSRDICQRGTSLTIQCQVDSQVTMMFWYRQQPGQSLTLIATANQGSEATYESGFVIDKFPISRPNLTFSTLTVSNMSPEDSSIYLCSVPDRVGTEAFFGQGTRLTVV.